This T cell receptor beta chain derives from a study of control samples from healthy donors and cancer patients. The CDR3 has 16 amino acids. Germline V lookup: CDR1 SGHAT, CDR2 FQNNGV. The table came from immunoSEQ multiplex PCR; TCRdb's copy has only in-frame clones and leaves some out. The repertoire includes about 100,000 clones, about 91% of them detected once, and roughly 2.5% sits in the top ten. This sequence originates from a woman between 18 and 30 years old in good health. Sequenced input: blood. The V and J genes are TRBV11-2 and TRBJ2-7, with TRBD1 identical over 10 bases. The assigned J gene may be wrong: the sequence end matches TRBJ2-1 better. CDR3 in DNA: TGTGCCAGCAGCCCGGGGACAGGGGCTTTCTACAATGAGCAGTTCTTC. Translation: CASSPGTGAFYNEQFF.